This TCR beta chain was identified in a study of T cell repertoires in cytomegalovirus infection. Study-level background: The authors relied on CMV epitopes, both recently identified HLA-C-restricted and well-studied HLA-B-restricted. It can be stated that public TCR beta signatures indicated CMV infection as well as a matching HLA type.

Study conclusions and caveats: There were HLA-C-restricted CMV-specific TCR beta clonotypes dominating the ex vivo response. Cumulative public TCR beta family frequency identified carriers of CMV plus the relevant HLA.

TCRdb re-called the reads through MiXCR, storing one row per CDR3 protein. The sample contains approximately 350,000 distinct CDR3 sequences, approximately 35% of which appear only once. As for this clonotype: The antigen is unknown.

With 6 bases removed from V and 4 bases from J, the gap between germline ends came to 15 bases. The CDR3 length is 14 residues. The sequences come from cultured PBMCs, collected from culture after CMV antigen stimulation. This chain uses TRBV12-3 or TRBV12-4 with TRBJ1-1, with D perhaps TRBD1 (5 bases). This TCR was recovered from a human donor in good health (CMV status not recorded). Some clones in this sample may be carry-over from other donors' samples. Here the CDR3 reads CASRMGGYGTEAFF. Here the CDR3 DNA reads TGTGCCAGCAGAATGGGGGGGTACGGCACTGAAGCTTTCTTT.